This T cell receptor (beta chain) was recorded in a study of vaccination and CD4 T cells after COVID-19. In the study overall: Treatment of control cultures consisted of a CEFX pool, an HIV-1 Nef pool, or no peptide. Findings and caveats of the study: Within convalescent individuals, 304 out of 307 vaccine-specific clones proved to be spike mono-reactive.

Documented treatment: roughly ten-day PBMC culture with coronavirus spike peptide pools or control peptides (ViraFEST assay). Each well received millions of PBMCs, cultured with 10 IU/ml IL-2 and 10 ug/ml peptide pools. Germline CDR1 is GTSNPN and CDR2 is SVGIG (reference sequence). With 2 bases removed from V and 5 bases from J, the gap between germline ends came to 12 bases. CDR3 size: 13 residues. This clonotype was observed a few times. Its antigen is not known. The Oncomine TCR Beta short-read assay was applied to DNA of cultured CD4+ T cells. TCRdb reprocessed the PCR reads with MiXCR, giving one entry per CDR3 protein. This sample has approximately 12,000 distinct CDR3 sequences; about half occur once, and the top ten carry about 30%.

What was sequenced was CD4+ T cells from blood, cultured in vitro. The chain employs TRBV30 and TRBJ2-5; maybe TRBD2 (5 bases). The origin of this receptor is a human donor who had recovered from COVID-19. CDR3 region: CAWSSGWEETQYF. The DNA of the CDR3 is TGTGCCTGGAGTAGCGGTTGGGAGGAGACCCAGTACTTC.